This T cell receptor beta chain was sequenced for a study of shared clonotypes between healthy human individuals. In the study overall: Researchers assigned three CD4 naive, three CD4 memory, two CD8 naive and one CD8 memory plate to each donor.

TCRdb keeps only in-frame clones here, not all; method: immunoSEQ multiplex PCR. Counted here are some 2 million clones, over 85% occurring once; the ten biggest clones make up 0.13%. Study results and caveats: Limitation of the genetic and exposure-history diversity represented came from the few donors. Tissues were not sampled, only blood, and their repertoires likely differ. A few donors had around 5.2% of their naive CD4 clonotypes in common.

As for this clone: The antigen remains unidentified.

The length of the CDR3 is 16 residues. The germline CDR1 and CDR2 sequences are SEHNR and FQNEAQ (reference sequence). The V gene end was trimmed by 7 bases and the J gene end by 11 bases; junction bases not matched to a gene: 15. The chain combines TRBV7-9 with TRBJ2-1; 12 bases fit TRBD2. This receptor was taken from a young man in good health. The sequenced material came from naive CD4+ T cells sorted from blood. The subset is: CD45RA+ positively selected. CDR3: CASTVTPGLAGEQQFF. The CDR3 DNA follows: TGTGCCAGCACCGTAACCCCGGGACTAGCGGGCGAACAGCAGTTCTTC.